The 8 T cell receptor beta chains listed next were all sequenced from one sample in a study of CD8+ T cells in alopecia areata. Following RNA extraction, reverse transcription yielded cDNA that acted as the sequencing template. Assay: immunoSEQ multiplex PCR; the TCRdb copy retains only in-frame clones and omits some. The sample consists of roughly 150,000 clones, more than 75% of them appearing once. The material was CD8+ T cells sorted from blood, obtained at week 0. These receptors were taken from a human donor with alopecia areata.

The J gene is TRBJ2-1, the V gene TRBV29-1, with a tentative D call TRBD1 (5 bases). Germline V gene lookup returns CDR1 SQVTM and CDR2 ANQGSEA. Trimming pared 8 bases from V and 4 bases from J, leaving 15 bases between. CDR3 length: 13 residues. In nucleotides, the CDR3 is TGCAGCATTGTTGGGGCCGATTACAATGAGCAGTTCTTC. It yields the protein CSIVGADYNEQFF.

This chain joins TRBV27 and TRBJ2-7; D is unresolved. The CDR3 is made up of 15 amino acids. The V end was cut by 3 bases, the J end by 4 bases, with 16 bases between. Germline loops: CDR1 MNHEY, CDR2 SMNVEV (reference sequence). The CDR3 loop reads CASSFGPQAAYEQYF. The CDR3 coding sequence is TGTGCCAGCAGTTTCGGACCCCAGGCCGCATACGAGCAGTACTTC.

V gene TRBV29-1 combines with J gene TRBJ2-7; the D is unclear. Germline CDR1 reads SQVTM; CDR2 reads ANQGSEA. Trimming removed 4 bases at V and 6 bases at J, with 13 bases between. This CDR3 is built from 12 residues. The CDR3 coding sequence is TGCAGCGTTGGCACTGGCGGCGGCGAGCAGTACTTC. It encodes CSVGTGGGEQYF.

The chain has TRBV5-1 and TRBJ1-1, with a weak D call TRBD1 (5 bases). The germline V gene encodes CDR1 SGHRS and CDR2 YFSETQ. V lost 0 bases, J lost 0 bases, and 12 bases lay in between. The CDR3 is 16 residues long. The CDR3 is CASSLVLGALNTEAFF. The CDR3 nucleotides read TGCGCCAGCAGCTTGGTTTTAGGGGCCCTGAACACTGAAGCTTTCTTT.

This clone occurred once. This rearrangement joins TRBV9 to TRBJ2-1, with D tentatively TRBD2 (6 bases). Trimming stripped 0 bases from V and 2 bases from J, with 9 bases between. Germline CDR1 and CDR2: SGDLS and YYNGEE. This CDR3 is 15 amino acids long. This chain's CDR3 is CASSVGGETYNEQFF. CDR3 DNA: TGTGCCAGCAGCGTAGGCGGGGAGACCTACAATGAGCAGTTCTTC.

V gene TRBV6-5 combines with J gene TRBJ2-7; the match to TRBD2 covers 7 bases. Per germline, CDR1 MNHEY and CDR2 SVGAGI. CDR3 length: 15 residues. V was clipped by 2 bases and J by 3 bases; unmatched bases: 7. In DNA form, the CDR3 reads TGTGCCAGCAGTTACGAAGCTAGCGGCAGCTACGAGCAGTACTTC. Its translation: CASSYEASGSYEQYF.

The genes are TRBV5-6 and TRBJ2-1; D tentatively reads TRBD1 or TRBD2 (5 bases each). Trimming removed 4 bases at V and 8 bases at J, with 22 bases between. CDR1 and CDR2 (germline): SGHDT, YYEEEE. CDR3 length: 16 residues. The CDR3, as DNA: TGTGCCAGCAGCGCGGCCGGGACGTCTGAGGTCGATGAGCAGTTCTTC. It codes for CASSAAGTSEVDEQFF.

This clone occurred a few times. CDR3 amino acids: CSPRGQSSGNTIYF. The CDR3 DNA sequence: TGCAGCCCGAGGGGGCAGTCCTCTGGAAACACCATATATTTT. The chain has TRBV29-1 and TRBJ1-3; 7 positions agree with TRBD1. CDR3 length: 14 residues. Germline trimming cut 8 bases from V and 0 bases from J; bases unmatched to any gene: 7. Germline CDR1 reads SQVTM; CDR2 reads ANQGSEA. Full variable domain (outside the CDR3, taken from reference TRBV29-1 and TRBJ1-3): SAVISQKPSRDICQRGTSLTIQCQVDSQVTMMFWYRQQPGQSLTLIATANQGSEATYESGFVIDKFPISRPNLTFSTLTVSNMSPEDSSIYLCSPRGQSSGNTIYFGEGSWLTVV.